This T cell receptor beta chain was captured in a study of response to subunit inactivated influenza vaccine. This clonotype turned up a few times. A single record per CDR3 protein comes from TCRdb applying MiXCR to the RT-PCR reads. The profile shows roughly 540,000 distinct CDR3 sequences, approximately 20% of them singletons. The CDR3 is 15 residues long. The germline V gene has CDR1 LNHNV and CDR2 YYDKDF (reference sequence). V was clipped by 1 base and J by 4 bases, with 11 bases between them. The same data also contributed to another study, on T cells expressing NK-cell markers. That work adds: TCR beta libraries carry UMIs added by 5'RACE template switching. HCMV serostatus: seven of eight sequenced donors positive, one negative.

This TCR was sampled from a man between 50 and 59 years old who received an inactivated influenza vaccine. The sequencing here drew on CD4+ T cells sorted from PBMCs, taken approximately 13 days after vaccination. This rearrangement joins TRBV15 to TRBJ2-1; D unresolved. CDR3 sequence: CATSRAVDPYNEQFF. The CDR3 nucleotides are TGTGCCACCAGCAGAGCAGTCGACCCTTACAATGAGCAGTTCTTC.